What follows is one T cell receptor beta chain and its context. The same CDR3 arises from other DNA sequences in this sample as well. Original data processing: Nucleated cell number was recorded as an estimate derived from reference gene primer amplification. The repertoire was sequenced with immunoSEQ multiplex PCR; TCRdb's copy has only in-frame clones and lacks some. V, J and clone size are taken as reported in that table, and D and trimming were inferred from the DNA itself. The table shows some 230,000 clones, with about 80% occurring only once. This sample was taken from a study of blood T cell repertoires in COVID-19. V dropped 3 bases and J dropped 5 bases, with 7 bases sitting between them. The CDR3 is 11 residues long. Germline V gives CDR1 SQVTM, CDR2 ANQGSEA.

The material sequenced was peripheral blood. This TCR derives from a woman aged 55-70 years with acute or convalescent COVID-19. The genes are TRBV29-1 and TRBJ1-1; TRBD1 might be the D (5 bases). The CDR3 spells CSVEGGTEAFF. In DNA, the CDR3 is TGCAGCGTTGAGGGGGGGACTGAAGCTTTCTTT.